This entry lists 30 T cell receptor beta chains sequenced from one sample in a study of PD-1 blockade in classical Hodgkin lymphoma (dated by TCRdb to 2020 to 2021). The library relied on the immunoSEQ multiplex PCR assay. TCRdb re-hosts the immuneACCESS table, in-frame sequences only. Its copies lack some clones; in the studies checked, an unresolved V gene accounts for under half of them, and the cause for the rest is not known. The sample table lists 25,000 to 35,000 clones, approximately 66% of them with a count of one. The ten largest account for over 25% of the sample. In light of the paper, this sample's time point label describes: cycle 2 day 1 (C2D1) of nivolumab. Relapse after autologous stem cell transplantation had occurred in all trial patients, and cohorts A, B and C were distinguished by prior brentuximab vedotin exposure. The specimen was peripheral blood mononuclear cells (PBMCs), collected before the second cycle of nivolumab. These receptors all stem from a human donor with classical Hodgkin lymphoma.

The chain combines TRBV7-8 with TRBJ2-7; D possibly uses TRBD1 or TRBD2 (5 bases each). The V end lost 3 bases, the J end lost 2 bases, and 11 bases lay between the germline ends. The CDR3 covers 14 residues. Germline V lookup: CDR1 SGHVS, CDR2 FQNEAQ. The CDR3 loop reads CASSFRDQTYEQYF. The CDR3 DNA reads TGTGCCAGCAGCTTCCGGGACCAAACCTACGAGCAGTACTTC.

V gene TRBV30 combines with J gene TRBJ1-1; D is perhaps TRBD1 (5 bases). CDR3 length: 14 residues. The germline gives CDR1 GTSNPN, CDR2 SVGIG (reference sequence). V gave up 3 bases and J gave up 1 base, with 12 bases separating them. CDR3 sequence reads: CAWRPRTPNTEAFF. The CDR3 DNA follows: TGTGCCTGGAGGCCCCGGACACCGAACACTGAAGCTTTCTTT.

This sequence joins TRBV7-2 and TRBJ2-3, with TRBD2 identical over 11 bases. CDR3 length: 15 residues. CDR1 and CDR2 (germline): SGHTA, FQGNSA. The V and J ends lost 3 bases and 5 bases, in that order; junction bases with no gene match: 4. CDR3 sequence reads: CASSFSGRAGDTQYF. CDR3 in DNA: TGTGCCAGCAGCTTTAGCGGGAGGGCCGGAGATACGCAGTATTTT.

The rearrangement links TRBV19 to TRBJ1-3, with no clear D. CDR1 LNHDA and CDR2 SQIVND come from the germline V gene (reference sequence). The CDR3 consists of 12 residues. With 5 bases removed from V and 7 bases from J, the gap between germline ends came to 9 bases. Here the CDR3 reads CASSPLGNTIYF. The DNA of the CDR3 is TGTGCCAGTAGTCCTCTCGGCAACACCATATATTTT.

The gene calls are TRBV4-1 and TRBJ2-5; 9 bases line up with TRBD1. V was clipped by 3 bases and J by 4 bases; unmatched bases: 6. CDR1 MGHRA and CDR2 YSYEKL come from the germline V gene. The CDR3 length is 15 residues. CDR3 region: CASSQTGTGLETQYF. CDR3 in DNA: TGCGCCAGCAGCCAGACCGGGACAGGGTTAGAGACCCAGTACTTC.

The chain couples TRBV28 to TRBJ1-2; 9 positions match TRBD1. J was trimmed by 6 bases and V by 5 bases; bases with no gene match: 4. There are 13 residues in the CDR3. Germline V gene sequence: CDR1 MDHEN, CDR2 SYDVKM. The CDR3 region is CASSRDRVDGYTF. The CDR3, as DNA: TGTGCCAGCAGTCGGGACAGGGTGGATGGCTACACCTTC.

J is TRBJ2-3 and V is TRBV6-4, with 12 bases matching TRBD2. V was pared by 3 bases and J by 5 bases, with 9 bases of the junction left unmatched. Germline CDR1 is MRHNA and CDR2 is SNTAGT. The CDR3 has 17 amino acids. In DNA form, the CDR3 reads TGTGCCAGCAGTGAGTACCCGACTAGCGGGGGCAAAGATACGCAGTATTTT. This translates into CASSEYPTSGGKDTQYF.

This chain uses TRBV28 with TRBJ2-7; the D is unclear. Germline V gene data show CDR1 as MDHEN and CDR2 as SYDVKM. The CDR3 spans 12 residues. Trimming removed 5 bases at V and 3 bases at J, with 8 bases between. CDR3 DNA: TGTGCCAGCAGTCTACAGAGCTACGAGCAGTACTTC. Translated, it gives CASSLQSYEQYF. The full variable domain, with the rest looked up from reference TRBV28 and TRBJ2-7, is DVKVTQSSRYLVKRTGEKVFLECVQDMDHENMFWYRQDPGLGLRLIYFSYDVKMKEKGDIPEGYSVSREKKERFSLILESASTNQTSMYLCASSLQSYEQYFGPGTRLTVT.

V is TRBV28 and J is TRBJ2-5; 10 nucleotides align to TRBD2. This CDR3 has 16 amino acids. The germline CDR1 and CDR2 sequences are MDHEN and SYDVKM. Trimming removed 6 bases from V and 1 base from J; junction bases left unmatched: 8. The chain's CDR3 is CASRSLAGGTQETQYF. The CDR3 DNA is TGTGCCAGCAGAAGCTTAGCGGGGGGTACCCAAGAGACCCAGTACTTC.

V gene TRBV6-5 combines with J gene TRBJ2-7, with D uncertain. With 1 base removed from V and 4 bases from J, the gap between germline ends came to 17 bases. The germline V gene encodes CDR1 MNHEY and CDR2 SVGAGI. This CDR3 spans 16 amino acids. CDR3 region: CASSYLGPPLGYEQYF. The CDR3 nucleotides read TGTGCCAGCAGTTACTTAGGACCCCCGTTGGGGTACGAGCAGTACTTC.

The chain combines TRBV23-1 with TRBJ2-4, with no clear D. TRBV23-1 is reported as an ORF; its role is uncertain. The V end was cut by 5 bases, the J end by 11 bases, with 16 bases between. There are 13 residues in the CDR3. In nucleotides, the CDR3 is TGCGCCAGCAGTGGGTGGATCAGATCATTTCAGTACTTC. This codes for CASSGWIRSFQYF.

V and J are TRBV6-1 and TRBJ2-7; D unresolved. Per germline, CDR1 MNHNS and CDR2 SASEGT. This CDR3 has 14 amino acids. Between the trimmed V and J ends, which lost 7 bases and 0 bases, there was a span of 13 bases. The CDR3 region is CASIPMGGSYEQYF. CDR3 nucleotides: TGTGCCAGCATTCCCATGGGCGGCTCCTACGAGCAGTACTTC.

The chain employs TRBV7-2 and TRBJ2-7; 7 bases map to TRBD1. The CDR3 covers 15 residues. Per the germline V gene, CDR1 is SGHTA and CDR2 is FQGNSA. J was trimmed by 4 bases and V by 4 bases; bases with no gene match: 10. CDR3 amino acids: CASSSRTGGLYEQYF. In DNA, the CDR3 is TGTGCCAGCAGCTCCCGGACAGGAGGACTTTACGAGCAGTACTTC.

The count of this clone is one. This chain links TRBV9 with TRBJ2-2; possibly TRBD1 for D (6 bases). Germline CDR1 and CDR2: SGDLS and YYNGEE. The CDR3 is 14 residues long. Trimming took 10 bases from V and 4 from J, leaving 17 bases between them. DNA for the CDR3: TGTGCCTCTGAGAGGGGGTCGAGCACCGGGGAGCTGTTTTTT. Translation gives CASERGSSTGELFF.

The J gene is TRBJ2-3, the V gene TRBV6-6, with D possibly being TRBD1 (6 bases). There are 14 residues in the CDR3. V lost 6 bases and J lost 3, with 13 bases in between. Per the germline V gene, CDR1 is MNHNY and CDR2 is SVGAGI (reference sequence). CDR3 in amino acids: CASSPGAHTDTQYF. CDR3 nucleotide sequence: TGTGCCAGCAGCCCAGGGGCCCATACAGATACGCAGTATTTT.

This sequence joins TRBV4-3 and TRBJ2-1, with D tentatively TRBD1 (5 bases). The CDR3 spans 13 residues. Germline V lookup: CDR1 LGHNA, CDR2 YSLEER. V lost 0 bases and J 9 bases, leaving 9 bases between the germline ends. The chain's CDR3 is CASSQDRVREQFF. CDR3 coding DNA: TGCGCCAGCAGCCAAGACAGGGTCCGTGAGCAGTTCTTC.

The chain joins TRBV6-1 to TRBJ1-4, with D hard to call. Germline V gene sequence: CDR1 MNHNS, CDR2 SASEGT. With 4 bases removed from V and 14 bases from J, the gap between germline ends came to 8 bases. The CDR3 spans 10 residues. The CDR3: CASSGLILFF. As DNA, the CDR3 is TGTGCCAGCAGTGGCCTGATCCTGTTTTTT.

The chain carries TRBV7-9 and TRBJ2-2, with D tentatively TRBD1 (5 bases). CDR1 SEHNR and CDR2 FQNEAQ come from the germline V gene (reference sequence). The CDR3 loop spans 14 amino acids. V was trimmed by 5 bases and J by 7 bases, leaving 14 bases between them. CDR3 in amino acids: CASSVDWGGGELFF. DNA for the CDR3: TGTGCCAGCAGCGTGGATTGGGGCGGCGGGGAGCTGTTTTTT.

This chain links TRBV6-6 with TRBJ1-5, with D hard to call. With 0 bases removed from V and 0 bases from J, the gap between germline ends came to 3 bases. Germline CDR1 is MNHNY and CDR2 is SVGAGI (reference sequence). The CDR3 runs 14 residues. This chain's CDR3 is CASSYSGSNQPQHF. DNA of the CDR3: TGTGCCAGCAGTTACTCAGGTAGCAATCAGCCCCAGCATTTT.

CDR3 DNA sequence: TGTGCCAGCAGCTTGTCGCCTACAGGGTCCACAGATACGCAGTATTTT. This gives the protein CASSLSPTGSTDTQYF. This chain links TRBV5-6 with TRBJ2-3, with a weak D call TRBD1 (6 bases). The CDR3 extends over 16 amino acids. V dropped 1 base and J dropped 2 bases, with 14 bases sitting between them. Germline V lookup: CDR1 SGHDT, CDR2 YYEEEE.

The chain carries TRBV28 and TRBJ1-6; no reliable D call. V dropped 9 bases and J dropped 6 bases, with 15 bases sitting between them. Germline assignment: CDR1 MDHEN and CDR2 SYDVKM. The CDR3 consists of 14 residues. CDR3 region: CASKDGLSNSPLHF. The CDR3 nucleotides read TGTGCCAGTAAGGACGGGCTCTCTAATTCACCCCTCCACTTT.

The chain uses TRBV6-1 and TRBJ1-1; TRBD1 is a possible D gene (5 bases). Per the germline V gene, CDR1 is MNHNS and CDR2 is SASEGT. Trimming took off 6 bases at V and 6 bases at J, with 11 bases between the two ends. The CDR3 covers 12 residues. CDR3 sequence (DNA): TGTGCCAGCAGCATAAGGGGCGCTGAAGCTTTCTTT. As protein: CASSIRGAEAFF.

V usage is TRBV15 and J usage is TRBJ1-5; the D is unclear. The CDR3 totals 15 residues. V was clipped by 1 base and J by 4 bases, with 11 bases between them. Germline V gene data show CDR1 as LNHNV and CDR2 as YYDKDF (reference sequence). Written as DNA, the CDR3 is TGTGCCACCAGCAGAGTATGGGGAGGGAATCAGCCCCAGCATTTT. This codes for CATSRVWGGNQPQHF.

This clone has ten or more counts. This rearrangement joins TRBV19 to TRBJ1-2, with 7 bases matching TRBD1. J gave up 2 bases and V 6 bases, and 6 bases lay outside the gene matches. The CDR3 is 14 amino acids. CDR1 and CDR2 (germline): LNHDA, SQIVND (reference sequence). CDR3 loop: CASSWTGPNYGYTF. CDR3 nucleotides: TGTGCCAGTAGCTGGACAGGACCCAACTATGGCTACACCTTC.

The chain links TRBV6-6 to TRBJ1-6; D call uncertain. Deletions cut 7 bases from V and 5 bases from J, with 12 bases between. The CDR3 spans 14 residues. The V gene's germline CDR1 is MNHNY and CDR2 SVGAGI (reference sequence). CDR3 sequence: CASKVRSNNSPLHF. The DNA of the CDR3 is TGTGCCAGCAAGGTCCGATCAAATAATTCACCCCTCCACTTT.

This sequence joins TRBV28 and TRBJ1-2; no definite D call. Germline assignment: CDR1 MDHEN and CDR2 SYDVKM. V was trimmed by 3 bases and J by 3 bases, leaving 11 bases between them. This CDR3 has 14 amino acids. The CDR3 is CASSFQNTDYGYTF. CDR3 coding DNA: TGTGCCAGCAGTTTTCAGAACACGGACTATGGCTACACCTTC.

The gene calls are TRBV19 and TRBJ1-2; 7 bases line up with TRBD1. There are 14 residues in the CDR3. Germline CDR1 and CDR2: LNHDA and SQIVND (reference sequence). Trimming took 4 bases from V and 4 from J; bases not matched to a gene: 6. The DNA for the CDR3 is TGTGCCAGTAGTACCCTACAGGGGCCCTATGGCTACACCTTC. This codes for CASSTLQGPYGYTF.

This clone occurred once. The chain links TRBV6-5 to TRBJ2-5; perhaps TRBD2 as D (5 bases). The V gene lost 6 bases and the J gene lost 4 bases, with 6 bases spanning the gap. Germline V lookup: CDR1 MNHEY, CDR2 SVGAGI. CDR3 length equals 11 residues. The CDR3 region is CASRAGETQYF. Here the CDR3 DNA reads TGTGCCAGCAGGGCGGGAGAGACCCAGTACTTC.

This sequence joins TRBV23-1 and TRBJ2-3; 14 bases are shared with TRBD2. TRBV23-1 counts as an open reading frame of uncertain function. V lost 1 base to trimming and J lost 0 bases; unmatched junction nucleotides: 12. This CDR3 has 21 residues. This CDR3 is CASSQCYSTSGRVFSTDTQYF. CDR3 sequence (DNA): TGCGCCAGCAGTCAATGTTATTCGACTAGCGGGAGGGTATTTAGCACAGATACGCAGTATTTT.

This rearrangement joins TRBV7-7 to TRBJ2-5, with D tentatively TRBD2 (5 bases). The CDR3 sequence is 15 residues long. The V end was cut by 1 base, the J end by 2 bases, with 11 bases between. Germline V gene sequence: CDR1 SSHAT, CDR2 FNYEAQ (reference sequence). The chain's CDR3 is CASSLGAGWQETQYF. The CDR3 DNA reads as TGTGCCAGCAGCTTAGGTGCGGGTTGGCAAGAGACCCAGTACTTC. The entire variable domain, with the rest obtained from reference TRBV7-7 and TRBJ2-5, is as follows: GAGVSQSPRYKVTKRGQDVTLRCDPISSHATLYWYQQALGQGPEFLTYFNYEAQPDKSGLPSDRFSAERPEGSISTLTIQRTEQRDSAMYRCASSLGAGWQETQYFGPGTRLLVL.